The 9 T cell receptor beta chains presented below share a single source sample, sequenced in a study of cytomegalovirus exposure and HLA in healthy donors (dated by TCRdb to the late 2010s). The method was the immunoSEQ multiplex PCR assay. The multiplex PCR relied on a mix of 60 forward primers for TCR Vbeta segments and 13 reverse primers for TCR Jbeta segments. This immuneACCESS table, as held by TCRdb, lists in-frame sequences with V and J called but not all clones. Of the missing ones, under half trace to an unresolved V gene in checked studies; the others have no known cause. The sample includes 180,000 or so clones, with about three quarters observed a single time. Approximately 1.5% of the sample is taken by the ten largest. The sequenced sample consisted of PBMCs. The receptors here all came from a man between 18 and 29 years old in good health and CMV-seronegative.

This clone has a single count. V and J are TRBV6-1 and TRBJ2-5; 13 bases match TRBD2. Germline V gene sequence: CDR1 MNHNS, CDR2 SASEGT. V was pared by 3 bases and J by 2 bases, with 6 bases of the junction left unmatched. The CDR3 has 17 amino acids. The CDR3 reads CASSETSGRRGQETQYF. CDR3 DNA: TGTGCCAGCAGTGAGACTAGCGGGAGGAGAGGGCAAGAGACCCAGTACTTC.

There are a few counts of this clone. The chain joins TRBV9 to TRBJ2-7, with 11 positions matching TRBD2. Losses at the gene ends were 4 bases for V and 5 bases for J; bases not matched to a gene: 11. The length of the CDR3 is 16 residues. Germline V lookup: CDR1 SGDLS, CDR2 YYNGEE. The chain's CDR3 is CASSPGVGTSGDEQYF. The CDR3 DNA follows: TGTGCCAGCAGCCCCGGGGTTGGGACTAGCGGTGACGAGCAGTACTTC.

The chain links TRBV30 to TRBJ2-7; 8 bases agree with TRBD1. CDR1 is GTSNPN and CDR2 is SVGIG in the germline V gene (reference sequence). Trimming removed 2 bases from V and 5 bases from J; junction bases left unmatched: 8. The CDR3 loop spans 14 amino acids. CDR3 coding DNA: TGTGCCTGGAGTCACCAGACAGGGGCAAACGAGCAGTACTTC. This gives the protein CAWSHQTGANEQYF.

Here the CDR3 DNA reads TGTGCCAGTACGACTAGCGCGAGCTCCTACGAGCAGTACTTC. As protein: CASTTSASSYEQYF. The rearrangement uses TRBV19 and TRBJ2-7, with 8 bases identical to TRBD2. From germline, CDR1 is LNHDA and CDR2 SQIVND (reference sequence). This CDR3 region has 14 residues. V was clipped by 7 bases and J by 0 bases; unmatched bases: 5.

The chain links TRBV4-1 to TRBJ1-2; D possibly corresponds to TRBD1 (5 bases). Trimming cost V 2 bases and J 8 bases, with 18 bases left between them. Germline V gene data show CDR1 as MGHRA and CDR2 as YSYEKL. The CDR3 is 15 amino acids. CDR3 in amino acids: CASSQMRTRSGGYTF. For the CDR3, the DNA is TGCGCCAGCAGCCAAATGAGGACAAGATCAGGGGGCTACACCTTC.

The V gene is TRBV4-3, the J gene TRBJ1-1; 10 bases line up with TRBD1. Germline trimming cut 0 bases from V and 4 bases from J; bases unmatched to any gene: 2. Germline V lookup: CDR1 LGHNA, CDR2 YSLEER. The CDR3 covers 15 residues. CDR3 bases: TGCGCCAGCAGCCAAGAGGACAGGGGGGGCACTGAAGCTTTCTTT. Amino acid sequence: CASSQEDRGGTEAFF.

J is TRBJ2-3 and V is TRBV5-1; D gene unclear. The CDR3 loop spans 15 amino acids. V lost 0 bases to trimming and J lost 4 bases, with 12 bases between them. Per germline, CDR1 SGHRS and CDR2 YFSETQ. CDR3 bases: TGCGCCAGCAGCTTGGCCGTGAGTTATCCAGATACGCAGTATTTT. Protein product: CASSLAVSYPDTQYF.

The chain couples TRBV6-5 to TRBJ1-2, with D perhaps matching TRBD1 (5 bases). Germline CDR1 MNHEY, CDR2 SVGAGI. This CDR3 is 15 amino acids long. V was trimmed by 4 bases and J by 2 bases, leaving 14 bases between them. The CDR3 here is CASSSRSKGNYGYTF. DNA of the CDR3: TGTGCCAGCAGTTCCCGGAGTAAGGGGAACTATGGCTACACCTTC.

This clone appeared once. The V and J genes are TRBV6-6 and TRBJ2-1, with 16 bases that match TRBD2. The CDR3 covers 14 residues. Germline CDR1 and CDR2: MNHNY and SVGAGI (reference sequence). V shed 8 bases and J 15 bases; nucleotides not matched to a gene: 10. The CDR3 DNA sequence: TGTGCCAGCCAGTCCGGGACTAGCGGGAGGGGTGGGTTCTTC. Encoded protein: CASQSGTSGRGGFF.